This T cell receptor beta chain was identified during a study of CD8 T cells in Susac syndrome. Whole-study context: There were over five sequenced Susac syndrome patients with active disease and fewer than 10 in remission. Study results and limitations: In total CD8+ repertoires, about 15 Susac-specific public clones were found, and about 5 in CD8+ TEMRA repertoires. That the number of individuals in its TCR sequencing and HLA analysis was relatively small was acknowledged by the study.

To note about this clonotype: Its specificity is unknown.

TEMRA cells were enriched by FACS, while CD8+ and CD4+ T cells were obtained through a negative isolation that was performed magnetically. V lost 6 bases to trimming and J lost 2 bases, with 16 bases between them. Germline V gene data show CDR1 as MDHEN and CDR2 as SYDVKM. The CDR3 length is 15 residues. Random-hexamer reverse transcription was applied to roughly 0.5 to 1 ug RNA. TCRdb fed the immunoSEQ multiplex PCR reads into MiXCR, producing one record per CDR3 protein. The data contain 100,000 to 150,000 distinct CDR3 sequences, 90% to 95% of them singletons. The sequencing input was CD8+ T cells from PBMCs. The chain is built from TRBV28 and TRBJ1-1; tentative D call: TRBD1 (5 bases). The receptor comes from a human donor with Susac syndrome. As DNA, the CDR3 is TGTGCCAGCAGCCCAGAGGGGAGTCTTAACACTGAAGCTTTCTTT. Translating gives CASSPEGSLNTEAFF.